The clone carrying this T cell receptor beta chain was seen ten or more times. The data derive from a study of human T cells and chemical hapten exposure. Overall study context: Diphenylcyclopropenone, dosed weekly to the scalp, was given to patients throughout the approximately 23-week study.

TCRdb re-called the RACE reads through MiXCR, storing one row per CDR3 protein. The sample holds under 450,000 distinct CDR3 sequences, approximately 4.4% seen once. V was pared by 4 bases and J by 2 bases, with 15 bases between. The CDR3 covers 15 residues. Germline V gene data show CDR1 as LGHNA and CDR2 as YNFKEQ. The sample's time point: patch test 1, 2 weeks after DPC sensitization. Treatment in this sample: therapeutic diphenylcyclopropenone sensitization with weekly scalp DPC. Each donor was an alopecia patient between 18 and 70 years of age who qualified for DPC. The sequence was obtained from a woman aged 45-65 years with alopecia areata. Some clones in this sample may be carry-over from other donors' samples. The source was whole blood, collected in connection with sensitization to the hapten diphenylcyclopropenone (DPC). The rearrangement joins TRBV4-2 to TRBJ2-7; D is perhaps TRBD1 or TRBD2 (5 bases each). CDR3 amino acids: CASSPARGGTYEQYF. In DNA form, the CDR3 reads TGTGCCAGCAGCCCGGCGAGGGGCGGTACCTACGAGCAGTACTTC.